This T cell receptor beta chain was obtained from a study of T cells in Graves' hyperthyroidism and ophthalmopathy. What was amplified from RNA transcripts were TCR beta CDR3 regions. The primer set for the first-round RT-PCR of the TCR CDR3 was HTBI. TCRdb reprocessed the multiplex PCR reads with MiXCR, giving one entry per CDR3 protein. This table has 500,000 or so distinct CDR3 sequences, 15% to 20% appearing once. J lost 0 bases, V lost 4 bases, and 8 bases had no gene match. Looked up from germline, CDR1 is SGHAT and CDR2 is FQNNGV. CDR3 size: 19 residues. The specimen sequenced was blood. The chain couples TRBV11-2 to TRBJ2-1, with 14 bases aligning to TRBD2. The source of this sequence is a woman younger than 35 with Graves' ophthalmopathy. CDR3 sequence reads: CASSYGTSGGRSSYNEQFF. CDR3 bases: TGTGCCAGCAGCTACGGGACTAGCGGGGGCAGGAGCTCCTACAATGAGCAGTTCTTC.